This T cell receptor (beta chain) was profiled in a study of T cells in Graves' hyperthyroidism and ophthalmopathy. The hyperthyroidism patients had all been newly diagnosed, and their disease duration was under 2 months. Their ages ranged from 18 to 65 years. Researchers took RNA transcripts and amplified the TCR beta CDR3 regions from them. First-round RT-PCR of the TCR CDR3 relied on the HTBI primer set. TCRdb itself ran the multiplex PCR reads through MiXCR, one entry per CDR3 protein. This table holds approximately 630,000 distinct CDR3 sequences, around 15% found once. V lost 2 bases to trimming and J lost 6 bases; unmatched junction nucleotides: 11. CDR3 length equals 16 residues. CDR1 and CDR2 from the germline V gene are KGHSH and LQKENI. As concerns this clonotype: Its target is unknown.

Study-level points and caveats: Among thyroid clonotypes expanded above 0.001, most also appeared in blood.

The TCR sequence derives from a woman under 40 with Graves' hyperthyroidism. The sample was blood. The chain recombines TRBV18 with TRBJ1-2, with 8 positions matching TRBD1. The CDR3 DNA reads as TGTGCCAGCTCACCAAATTCAGGGGGCGTGTACCATGGCTACACCTTC. Translated, it gives CASSPNSGGVYHGYTF.